A single sample gave rise to the 16 T cell receptor beta chains below, sequenced in a study of cytomegalovirus exposure and HLA in healthy donors. 13 Jbeta primers and 60 Vbeta primers were used for the PCR. This table comes from immunoSEQ multiplex PCR, and its TCRdb copy is limited to in-frame clones, with some not included. Of roughly 100,000 clones in the sample, around 61% are singletons; the top ten hold around 3.5%. The sequenced sample was PBMCs. The receptor source for this set is a woman aged 45-65 years in good health and CMV-seronegative.

The rearrangement links TRBV19 to TRBJ2-4, with 13 bases identical to TRBD2. The CDR3 length is 15 residues. The V segment lost 4 bases and the J segment 6 bases; nucleotides outside the gene matches: 3. CDR1 is LNHDA, CDR2 SQIVND, per germline (reference sequence). CDR3: CASSTGTSGTNIQYF. Here the CDR3 DNA reads TGTGCCAGTAGTACCGGGACTAGCGGGACAAACATTCAGTACTTC. Full variable domain (rest looked up from reference TRBV19 and TRBJ2-4): DGGITQSPKYLFRKEGQNVTLSCEQNLNHDAMYWYRQDPGQGLRLIYYSQIVNDFQKGDIAEGYSVSREKKESFPLTVTSAQKNPTAFYLCASSTGTSGTNIQYFGAGTRLSVL.

This clone was seen only once. In DNA, the CDR3 is TGTGCCAGCAGTGGCGGACAGGGAGGCGTCTCACCCCTCCACTTT. It encodes CASSGGQGGVSPLHF. The chain is built from TRBV2 and TRBJ1-6; 8 bases align to TRBD1. The germline gives CDR1 SNHLY, CDR2 FYNNEI. The trim removed 4 bases at V and 10 bases at J, leaving 9 bases unmatched. The CDR3 is made up of 15 amino acids.

The J gene is TRBJ1-1, the V gene TRBV11-3, with TRBD1 as a possible D gene (6 bases). Trimming took 5 bases from V and 1 from J, leaving 23 bases between them. The CDR3 has 18 amino acids. Germline values: CDR1 SGHNT, CDR2 YENEEA. Written as DNA, the CDR3 is TGTGCCAGCAGCCGTATGGGTTACAGGGTGGATGGGAACACTGAAGCTTTCTTT. Translation gives CASSRMGYRVDGNTEAFF.

This clone was recorded a few times. The rearrangement uses TRBV2 and TRBJ2-7; weak D call: TRBD1 (5 bases). This CDR3 region has 13 residues. The germline V and J ends were trimmed by 5 bases and 2 bases, with 10 bases remaining between them. In germline, CDR1 is SNHLY, CDR2 FYNNEI. CDR3 sequence: CASSRQGTYEQYF. CDR3 sequence (DNA): TGTGCCAGCAGTCGTCAGGGTACCTACGAGCAGTACTTC.

The V and J genes are TRBV7-2 and TRBJ2-7; 8 nucleotides line up with TRBD1. Unmatched junction bases numbered 10, after V lost 4 bases and J lost 5 bases. Germline-derived CDR1 and CDR2 are SGHTA and FQGNSA. The CDR3 loop spans 15 amino acids. The CDR3: CASSSAWTGNDEQYF. CDR3 DNA: TGTGCCAGCAGCTCTGCCTGGACAGGGAACGACGAGCAGTACTTC.

This sequence joins TRBV6-5 and TRBJ2-5; D may be TRBD1 (6 bases). The end of the DNA is better explained by TRBJ2-7, so the J call may be wrong. The CDR3 contains 14 residues. In germline, CDR1 is MNHEY, CDR2 SVGAGI. The CDR3 spells CASSLVGGVYEQYF. The CDR3 DNA follows: TGTGCCAGCAGTTTAGTTGGGGGCGTCTACGAGCAGTACTTC.

CDR3 amino acids: CASSGSSGSSYNEQFF. The CDR3 DNA sequence: TGTGCCAGCAGTGGTTCGAGCGGGAGCTCCTACAATGAGCAGTTCTTC. The chain carries TRBV6-4 and TRBJ2-1, with 8 bases lining up with TRBD2. V trimming: 4 bases; J trimming: 0 bases; junction bases outside the gene matches: 5. The CDR3 totals 16 residues. Germline-derived CDR1 and CDR2 are MRHNA and SNTAGT.

CDR3 DNA sequence: TGTGCCAGCAGTGAAGGGGGGCTAGCAGCTTTCTTT. It encodes CASSEGGLAAFF. The rearrangement uses TRBV6-1 and TRBJ1-1, with D perhaps matching TRBD1 (6 bases). Trimming removed 1 base from V and 10 bases from J, with 10 bases in between. The length of the CDR3 is 12 residues. The germline gives CDR1 MNHNS, CDR2 SASEGT.

CDR3 DNA sequence: TGTGCGACGAGTTATGTGGGGGCGGATCAGCCCCAGCATTTT. Its protein is CATSYVGADQPQHF. The chain couples TRBV5-4 to TRBJ1-5; perhaps TRBD1 as D (6 bases). CDR3 length: 14 amino acids. The germline gives CDR1 SGHNT, CDR2 YYREEE (reference sequence).

The V and J genes are TRBV2 and TRBJ2-7, with D possibly TRBD2 on 5 matching bases. Looked up from germline, CDR1 is SNHLY and CDR2 is FYNNEI. The CDR3 sequence is 12 residues long. Trimming cost V 6 bases and J 3 bases, with 9 bases left between them. The CDR3 here is CASSRGDYEQYF. CDR3 DNA: TGTGCCAGCAGCCGGGGTGACTACGAGCAGTACTTC.

CDR3 loop: CASRTGINQPQHF. The CDR3 DNA reads TGTGCCAGCAGGACAGGGATCAATCAGCCCCAGCATTTT. The V and J genes are TRBV28 and TRBJ1-5; TRBD1 matches 7 bases. Germline V CDR1 and CDR2: MDHEN, SYDVKM. The CDR3 covers 13 residues. The trim removed 6 bases at V and 3 bases at J, leaving 2 bases unmatched.

Only a few counts were recorded for this clone. The V gene is TRBV29-1, the J gene TRBJ2-4, with 9 nucleotides matching TRBD1. The V and J ends lost 7 bases and 8 bases, in that order; junction bases with no gene match: 9. CDR3 length: 13 amino acids. The germline CDR1 and CDR2 sequences are SQVTM and ANQGSEA. This CDR3 is CSALGDRADIQYF. CDR3 DNA sequence: TGCAGCGCCTTAGGGGACAGGGCGGACATTCAGTACTTC.

In the case of this clone: Since the CDR3 does not end with the conserved phenylalanine or tryptophan, this likely comes from a read error. The gene calls are TRBV27 and TRBJ2-4; 9 positions agree with TRBD1. V dropped 6 bases and J dropped 7; count of bases not matched to a gene: 13. The CDR3 is 16 amino acids. Germline V gene data show CDR1 as MNHEY and CDR2 as SMNVEV (reference sequence). CDR3 region: CASRDLRDRVVNIQYL. CDR3 nucleotides: TGTGCCAGCAGGGACCTCCGGGACAGGGTAGTTAACATTCAGTACCTC.

The CDR3 DNA follows: TGTGCCAGCAGTTCTCCGGGAGTCTCGTACGAGCAGTACTTC. It specifies CASSSPGVSYEQYF. The J gene is TRBJ2-7, the V gene TRBV6-5; possible D gene TRBD2, 6 bases. Trimming stripped 4 bases from V and 4 bases from J, with 14 bases between. Germline V lookup: CDR1 MNHEY, CDR2 SVGAGI. CDR3 size: 14 residues.

This clone appeared a few times. The chain couples TRBV4-1 to TRBJ1-2; 7 positions match TRBD1. From germline, CDR1 is MGHRA and CDR2 YSYEKL. Losses at the gene ends were 1 base for V and 4 bases for J; bases not matched to a gene: 3. The CDR3 is 14 amino acids. The CDR3 here is CASSQADRLYGYTF. In DNA form, the CDR3 reads TGCGCCAGCAGCCAAGCGGACAGGCTCTATGGCTACACCTTC.

The chain combines TRBV5-1 with TRBJ2-3, with 12 bases matching TRBD2. The CDR3 has 15 residues. Germline V CDR1 and CDR2: SGHRS, YFSETQ. Trimming removed 0 bases from V and 5 bases from J; junction bases left unmatched: 1. CDR3 bases: TGCGCCAGCAGCTTGGCTAGCGGGAGGGGAGATACGCAGTATTTT. Its protein product is CASSLASGRGDTQYF. Full variable domain (remainder filled in from reference TRBV5-1 and TRBJ2-3): KAGVTQTPRYLIKTRGQQVTLSCSPISGHRSVSWYQQTPGQGLQFLFEYFSETQRNKGNFPGRFSGRQFSNSRSEMNVSTLELGDSALYLCASSLASGRGDTQYFGPGTRLTVL.